This TCR beta chain was sequenced in a study of OX40 agonist ivuxolimab in advanced cancers. V was cut by 5 bases and J by 3 bases, with 16 bases left in between. CDR3 size: 16 residues. Germline V gives CDR1 SEHNR, CDR2 FQNEAQ (reference sequence). The method was immunoSEQ multiplex PCR; TCRdb's version includes in-frame clones alone and lacks a portion of them. The sample shows about 100,000 clones, around 93% of them seen only once. The specimen was CD4+ or CD8+ T cells sorted from blood, collected in a trial of the OX40 agonist ivuxolimab. The rearrangement uses TRBV7-9 and TRBJ1-4, with a weak D call TRBD1 (5 bases). This sequence originates from an adult with an advanced solid tumor such as melanoma, head and neck, liver or kidney cancer. The CDR3, as DNA: TGTGCCAGCAGCGGGGGGAAAGGGACGTCTAATGAAAAACTGTTTTTT. Residues: CASSGGKGTSNEKLFF.